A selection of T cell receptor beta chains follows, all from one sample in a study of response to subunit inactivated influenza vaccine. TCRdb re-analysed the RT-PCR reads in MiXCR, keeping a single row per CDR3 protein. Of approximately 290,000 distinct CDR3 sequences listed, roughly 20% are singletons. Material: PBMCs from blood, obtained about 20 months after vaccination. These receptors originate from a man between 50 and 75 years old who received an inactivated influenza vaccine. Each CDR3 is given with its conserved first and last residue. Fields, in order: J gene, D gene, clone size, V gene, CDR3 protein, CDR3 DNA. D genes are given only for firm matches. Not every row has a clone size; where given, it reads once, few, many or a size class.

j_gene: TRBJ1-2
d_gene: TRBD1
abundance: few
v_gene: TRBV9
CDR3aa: CASSDASTGGHYGYTF
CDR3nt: TGTGCCAGCAGCGATGCGTCGACAGGGGGCCACTATGGCTACACCTTC

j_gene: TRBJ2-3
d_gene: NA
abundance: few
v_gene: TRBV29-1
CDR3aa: CSVGNQGGLQDTQYF
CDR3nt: TGCAGCGTTGGAAACCAGGGGGGACTACAAGATACGCAGTATTTT

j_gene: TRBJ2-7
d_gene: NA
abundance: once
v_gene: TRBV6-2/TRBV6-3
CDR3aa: CASRTGGATEQYF
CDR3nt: TGTGCCAGCAGGACAGGTGGGGCAACCGAGCAGTACTTC

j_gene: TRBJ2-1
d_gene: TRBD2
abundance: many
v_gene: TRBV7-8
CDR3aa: CASSSKRPSGRWNEQFF
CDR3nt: TGTGCCAGCAGCTCCAAACGTCCTAGCGGGAGGTGGAATGAGCAGTTCTTC

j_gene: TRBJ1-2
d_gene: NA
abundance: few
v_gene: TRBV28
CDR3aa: CASTSSYYEGYTF
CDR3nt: TGTGCCAGCACCTCGTCCTACTATGAAGGCTACACCTTC

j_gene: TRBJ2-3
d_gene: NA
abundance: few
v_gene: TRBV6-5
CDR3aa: CASSYSSRGGTDTQYF
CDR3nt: TGTGCCAGCAGTTACTCGAGTCGGGGAGGCACAGATACGCAGTATTTT

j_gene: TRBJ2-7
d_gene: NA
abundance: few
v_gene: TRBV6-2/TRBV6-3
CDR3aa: CASSPPHWRSYEQYF
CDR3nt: TGTGCCAGCAGCCCCCCCCACTGGAGGTCCTACGAGCAGTACTTC

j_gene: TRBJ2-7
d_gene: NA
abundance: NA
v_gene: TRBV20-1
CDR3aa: CSARDGARQSYEQYF
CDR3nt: TGCAGTGCTAGAGACGGGGCGAGGCAAAGCTACGAGCAGTACTTC

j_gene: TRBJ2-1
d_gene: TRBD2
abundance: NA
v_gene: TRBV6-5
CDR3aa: CASSLERGTYNEQFF
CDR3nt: TGTGCCAGCAGTTTAGAGCGGGGGACCTACAATGAGCAGTTCTTC

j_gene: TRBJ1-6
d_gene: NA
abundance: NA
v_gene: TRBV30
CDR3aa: CAWSGGPKPLHF
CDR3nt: TGTGCCTGGAGTGGAGGCCCGAAACCCCTCCACTTT

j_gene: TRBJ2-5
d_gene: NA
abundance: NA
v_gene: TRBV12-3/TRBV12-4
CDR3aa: CASSLDGYVGTQYF
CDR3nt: TGTGCCAGCAGTTTAGATGGTTACGTCGGGACCCAGTACTTC

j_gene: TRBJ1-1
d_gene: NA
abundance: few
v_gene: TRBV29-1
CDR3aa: CSVALLDTEAFF
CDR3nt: TGCAGCGTAGCGCTCTTGGACACTGAAGCTTTCTTT

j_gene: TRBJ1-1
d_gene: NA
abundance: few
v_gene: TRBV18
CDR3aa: CASSPRAGVFEAFF
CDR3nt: TGTGCCAGCTCACCACGGGCAGGGGTCTTTGAAGCTTTCTTT

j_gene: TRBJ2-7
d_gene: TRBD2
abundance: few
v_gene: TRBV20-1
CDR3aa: CSTRGTLSYEQYF
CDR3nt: TGCAGTACGCGGGGGACCCTCTCCTACGAGCAGTACTTC

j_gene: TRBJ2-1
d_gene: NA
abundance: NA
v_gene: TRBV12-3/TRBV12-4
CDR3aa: CASSLVHEQFF
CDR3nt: TGTGCCAGCAGTTTAGTCCATGAGCAGTTCTTC

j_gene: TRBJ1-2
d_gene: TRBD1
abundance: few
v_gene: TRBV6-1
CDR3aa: CASRARTGGGYTF
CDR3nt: TGTGCCAGCAGGGCGAGGACAGGGGGGGGCTACACCTTC

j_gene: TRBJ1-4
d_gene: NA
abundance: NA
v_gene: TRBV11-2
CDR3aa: CASSSSLGGGATNEKLFF
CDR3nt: TGTGCCAGCAGCTCCAGCCTCGGGGGGGGAGCAACTAATGAAAAACTGTTTTTT

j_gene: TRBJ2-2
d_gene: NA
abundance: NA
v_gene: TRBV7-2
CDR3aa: CASSLPLSRKNTGELFF
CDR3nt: TGTGCCAGCAGCTTACCCCTCTCACGAAAGAACACCGGGGAGCTGTTTTTT

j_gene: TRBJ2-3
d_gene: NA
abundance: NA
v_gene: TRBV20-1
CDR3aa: CSARRAGVTDTQYF
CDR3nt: TGCAGTGCTAGAAGGGCAGGGGTCACAGATACGCAGTATTTT

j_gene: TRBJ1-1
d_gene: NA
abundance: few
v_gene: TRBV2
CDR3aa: CASSGEGLNTEAFF
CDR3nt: TGTGCCAGCAGTGGGGAGGGACTGAACACTGAAGCTTTCTTT

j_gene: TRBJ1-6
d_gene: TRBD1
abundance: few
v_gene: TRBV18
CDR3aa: CASSQGTDNSPLHF
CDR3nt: TGTGCCAGCTCACAGGGGACAGATAATTCACCCCTCCACTTT

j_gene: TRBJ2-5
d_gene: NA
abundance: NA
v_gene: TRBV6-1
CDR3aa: CASSRTTGHGETQYF
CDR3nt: TGTGCCAGCAGTCGGACTACAGGGCATGGCGAGACCCAGTACTTC

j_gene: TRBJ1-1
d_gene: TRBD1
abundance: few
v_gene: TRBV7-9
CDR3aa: CASSLGDRDNTEAFF
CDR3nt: TGTGCCAGCAGCTTAGGGGACAGGGATAACACTGAAGCTTTCTTT

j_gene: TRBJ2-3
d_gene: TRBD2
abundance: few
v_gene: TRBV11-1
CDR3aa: CASSSLTGLAGVSDTQYF
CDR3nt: TGTGCCAGCAGCTCCTTAACGGGACTAGCGGGAGTTTCAGATACGCAGTATTTT

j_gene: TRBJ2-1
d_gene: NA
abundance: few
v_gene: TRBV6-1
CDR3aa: CASSRFRTYNEQFF
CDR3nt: TGTGCCAGCAGTCGATTTAGGACGTACAATGAGCAGTTCTTC

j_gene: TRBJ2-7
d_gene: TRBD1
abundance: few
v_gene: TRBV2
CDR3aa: CASTIERQGPYEQYF
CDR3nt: TGTGCCAGCACCATCGAACGACAGGGCCCCTACGAGCAGTACTTC

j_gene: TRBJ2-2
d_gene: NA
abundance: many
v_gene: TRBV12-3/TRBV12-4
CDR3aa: CATRGLTGELFF
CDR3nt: TGTGCCACTCGGGGTTTAACCGGGGAGCTGTTTTTT

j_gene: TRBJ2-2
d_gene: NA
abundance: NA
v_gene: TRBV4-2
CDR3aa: CASSPGVKGRYTGELFF
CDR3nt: TGTGCCAGCAGCCCTGGGGTAAAGGGGAGGTACACCGGGGAGCTGTTTTTT

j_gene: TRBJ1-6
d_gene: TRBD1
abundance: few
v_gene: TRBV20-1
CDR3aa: CSAPNRGTGNSPLHF
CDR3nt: TGCAGTGCCCCGAACAGAGGGACAGGGAATTCACCCCTCCACTTT

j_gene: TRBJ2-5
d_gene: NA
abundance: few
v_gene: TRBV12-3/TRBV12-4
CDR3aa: CASSPGLLPQETQYF
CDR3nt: TGTGCCAGCAGTCCGGGACTTTTACCGCAAGAGACCCAGTACTTC

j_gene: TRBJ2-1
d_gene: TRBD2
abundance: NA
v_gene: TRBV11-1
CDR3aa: CASSSGGLAGGLTYNEQFF
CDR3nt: TGTGCCAGCAGCTCAGGAGGCCTAGCGGGGGGGCTTACCTACAATGAGCAGTTCTTC

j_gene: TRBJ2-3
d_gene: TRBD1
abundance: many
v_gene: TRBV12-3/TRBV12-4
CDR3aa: CASSTGQGNTDTQYF
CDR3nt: TGTGCCAGCAGCACGGGACAGGGGAACACAGATACGCAGTATTTT

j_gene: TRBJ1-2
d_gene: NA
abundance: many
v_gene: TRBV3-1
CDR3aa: CASSRQKLGYTF
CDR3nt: TGTGCCAGCAGCCGACAAAAACTTGGCTACACCTTC